This T cell receptor beta chain was documented in a study of metastatic and nonmetastatic thyroid tumors (TCRdb year 2020). For the study in its entirety: Repertoires from peripheral blood and from tumor or nodule tissue samples of malignant and benign thyroid patients were compared.

Before undergoing thyroid surgery, none of the patients had been given any kind of treatment. The study retrospectively analysed patient clinical samples collected from about 2012 to 2019 using T-cell receptor beta sequencing. What the work shows at the level of the full study, not this receptor alone: TCR beta diversity was reported as significantly higher in malignant tumors than in benign nodules, in both blood and tumor samples.

This clone has a count of ten or more. Its specific antigen is unknown. The record has no base qualities; no much larger clone is one base away. Taken from cysteine to phenylalanine, the CDR3 has 15 residues. The kept DNA is CDR3 alone, 45 bases in frame from the first base. Looking up the germline V gene yields CDR1 SGHRS and CDR2 YFSETQ. Ends trimmed: V by 4 bases, J by 6 bases; bases unmatched to a gene: 5. The library relied on PCR. Sequencing instrument: Illumina HiSeq 4000. High-throughput sequencing was used to profile the TCR beta-chain CDR3 region of each patient. The authors' analysis ran thus. The researchers built a classifier to tell apart papillary thyroid cancer patients with distant metastasis, based on CDR3 differences among clinicopathological groups. Repertoire diversity was assessed with the Shannon index, and tumor-blood repertoire similarity with the Morisita-Horn index. Through fastp at Q25 and MiXCR, TCRdb rebuilt clones from the public reads, retaining in-frame beta chains. Here the V and J calls rest on TCRdb's processing, not on the authors' analysis. The sample table records around 59,000 clones; around 15% of these occur just once. Clones ranked in the top ten supply about 8.4% of the sample.

The sequence derives from a male donor with papillary thyroid cancer or a benign thyroid nodule (not recorded which). Some clones in this sample may be carry-over from other donors' samples. The sequencing input was blood. The chain employs TRBV5-1 and TRBJ2-3, and 13 junction bases match TRBD2. In nucleotide form, the sequence is TGCGCCAGCAGCCGGACTAGCGGGAGAGGCGATACGCAGTATTTT. This yields the protein CASSRTSGRGDTQYF. This CDR3, with the reference TRBV5-1 and TRBJ2-3 proteins standing in past its ends, gives the full variable domain KAGVTQTPRYLIKTRGQQVTLSCSPISGHRSVSWYQQTPGQGLQFLFEYFSETQRNKGNFPGRFSGRQFSNSRSEMNVSTLELGDSALYLCASSRTSGRGDTQYFGPGTRLTVL.